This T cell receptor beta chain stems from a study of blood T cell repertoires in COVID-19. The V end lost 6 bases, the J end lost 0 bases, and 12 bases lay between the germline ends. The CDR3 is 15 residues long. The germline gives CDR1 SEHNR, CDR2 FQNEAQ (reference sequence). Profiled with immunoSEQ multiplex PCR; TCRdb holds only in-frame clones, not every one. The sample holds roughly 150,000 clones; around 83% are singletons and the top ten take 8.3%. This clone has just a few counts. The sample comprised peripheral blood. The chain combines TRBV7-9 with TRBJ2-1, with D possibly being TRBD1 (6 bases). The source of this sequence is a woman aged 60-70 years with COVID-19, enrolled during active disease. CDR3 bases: TGTGCCAGCAGGGCACAGGGAAGCTCCTACAATGAGCAGTTCTTC. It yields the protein CASRAQGSSYNEQFF.